A single T cell receptor (beta chain) is shown here with its context. Its antigen remains unknown. Healthy bone marrow donors made up the cohort. The CDR3 has 14 amino acids. CDR1 and CDR2 (germline): MNHNS, SASEGT. Trimming took 1 base from V and 2 from J, leaving 8 bases between them. This sample stems from a study of cytomegalovirus exposure and HLA in healthy donors. Study-level results: Specificity for CMV antigens was confirmed in vitro for a few of the CMV-associated chains. Productive rates of about 87% or about 30% were seen for most TCR beta V segments in an earlier analysis. A later analysis reportedly found fewer N-insertions in an Asian-associated ancestry cluster than the approximately 700-donor mean.

The PCR used 60 Vbeta and 13 Jbeta primers. TCRdb keeps only in-frame clones here, not all; method: immunoSEQ multiplex PCR. Altogether roughly 200,000 clones are present, 70% to 85% being singletons, with the ten largest covering about 0.6%. J is TRBJ1-1 and V is TRBV6-1; D is possibly TRBD1 (5 bases). The source is a woman aged 40 to 50 in good health and CMV-seronegative. The specimen sequenced was PBMCs. The CDR3 protein is CASSEGQPNTEAFF. DNA of the CDR3: TGTGCCAGCAGTGAAGGACAGCCTAACACTGAAGCTTTCTTT.